This TCR beta chain derives from a study of T cell repertoires in cytomegalovirus infection. Study-level background: Public TCR beta signatures indicated both CMV infection and matching HLA type. The study, taken as a whole, reports: Identification of carriers of CMV plus the relevant HLA was performed using cumulative public TCR beta family frequency. CMV-specific HLA-C-restricted TCR beta clonotypes dominated the ex vivo response.

This clonotype was detected many times. Its antigen remains unknown. TCRdb analysed the reads with MiXCR anew, one entry per CDR3 protein. The table has fewer than 550,000 distinct CDR3 sequences, 30% to 40% seen once; the top ten hold roughly 13%. Germline loops: CDR1 SGHTA, CDR2 FQGNSA. With 2 bases removed from V and 8 bases from J, the gap between germline ends came to 13 bases. This CDR3 has 14 amino acids. Sequencing input: PBMCs. This TCR came from a human donor in good health (CMV status not recorded). Some clones in this sample may be carry-over from other donors' samples. V usage is TRBV7-2 and J usage is TRBJ1-3, with D possibly matching TRBD1 (6 bases). The CDR3 reads CASSLTGSLDTIYF. In nucleotides, the CDR3 is TGTGCCAGCAGCTTAACAGGGTCCTTAGACACCATATATTTT.